This T cell receptor beta chain was sequenced during a study of blood T cell repertoires in COVID-19. Sequencing was performed with immunoSEQ multiplex PCR; in TCRdb, only in-frame clones are kept and a portion is missing. The repertoire holds some 66,000 clones, with 91% as singletons. The receptor's source is a human donor in a cohort sampled during active COVID-19. The sample consisted of peripheral blood.

In DNA form, the CDR3 reads TGTGCCAGTAGTATATGGGGACAGGGGGCTTCGAACACTGAAGCTTTCTTT. Translation gives CASSIWGQGASNTEAFF. The chain is built from TRBV19 and TRBJ1-1, with 12 bases lining up with TRBD1. The CDR3 loop spans 17 amino acids. Germline V gene lookup returns CDR1 LNHDA and CDR2 SQIVND (reference sequence). After removal of 2 bases from V and 1 base from J, the junction contained 5 bases not matched to a gene.